The present entry profiles one T cell receptor beta chain with its context. Its antigen is as yet unknown. V dropped 5 bases and J dropped 6 bases, with 8 bases sitting between them. The CDR3 spans 12 residues. Germline lookup yields CDR1 LNHDA and CDR2 SQIVND (reference sequence). This entry belongs to a study of PD-1 blockade in classical Hodgkin lymphoma. Study context: Nivolumab was administered to patients intravenously at 3 mg/kg every 2 weeks.

The time point here: cycle 4 day 1 (C4D1), after about 6 weeks of nivolumab. Every single patient, without exception, relapsed after autologous stem cell transplantation, and brentuximab vedotin exposure varied. Purified CD4+ T cells were obtained from thawed PBMCs through magnetic negative selection. Study-level results: Patients who began taking nivolumab under 1 year after ASCT were left out. Newly diagnosed patients reportedly had lower baseline TCR diversity than healthy donors. The baseline diversity of complete responders showed similarity to that of newly diagnosed patients.

Some clones are missing from TCRdb's copy, which holds only in-frame ones; the method was immunoSEQ multiplex PCR. Of tens of thousands of clones detected, approximately 90% appear once; the ten largest clones hold more than 0.35%. This sequence joins TRBV19 and TRBJ1-5; D gene unclear. This specimen was CD4+ T cells from blood, taken before the fourth cycle of nivolumab. This receptor was identified in a human donor with classical Hodgkin lymphoma. The CDR3 protein is CASSVGIQPQHF. CDR3 in DNA: TGTGCCAGTAGTGTAGGGATTCAGCCCCAGCATTTT.